This T cell receptor (beta chain) was retrieved from a study of T cell responses to AZD1222 COVID-19 vaccine. Across the whole study: Analyses pooled second doses at about 4 or about 12 weeks. Findings and limits, study-wide: Repertoire collection took place solely once the T cell response had peaked. Seropositive status at baseline applied to only 5 to 7 AZD1222 recipients. Spike-specific TCR breadth rose after two AZD1222 doses, and depth rose as well.

The CDR3 has 17 residues. Per the germline V gene, CDR1 is SGHVS and CDR2 is FQNEAQ. V lost 1 base to trimming and J lost 5 bases; unmatched junction nucleotides: 11. Assay: immunoSEQ multiplex PCR; the TCRdb copy retains only in-frame clones and omits some. The table lists 85,000 to 130,000 clones, about 88% of them singletons. This clone appeared once. Its antigen is still unknown. The TCR originated in an adult in good health. The material was peripheral blood, obtained on day 0 of AZD1222 vaccination. The rearrangement joins TRBV7-8 to TRBJ2-1, with TRBD2 matching over 7 bases. CDR3 amino acids: CASSLGSQWGGNNEQFF. Written as DNA, the CDR3 is TGTGCCAGCAGCTTAGGCTCCCAGTGGGGGGGAAACAATGAGCAGTTCTTC.